This paragraph covers one TCR beta chain sequence. Assay used: immunoSEQ multiplex PCR; TCRdb lists only in-frame clones, some missing. The sample shows about 2.3 million clones, roughly 92% of them seen only once. The data are from a study of shared clonotypes between healthy human individuals. The wider study: CD8 memory received one plate per donor, CD8 naive two, CD4 memory three and CD4 naive three.

HIV-negative, healthy adults without recent acute infections or vaccinations were the donors. The donors, all of them Caucasian adults, lived in Nashville, Tennessee. Germline values: CDR1 SQVTM, CDR2 ANQGSEA. The CDR3 has 15 residues. Trimming cost V 6 bases and J 8 bases, with 25 bases left between them. The chain has TRBV29-1 and TRBJ1-2; possible D gene TRBD1, 5 bases. The TCR comes from a man younger than 35 in good health. Some clones in this sample may be carry-over from other donors' samples. Sequencing input: naive CD4+ T cells from PBMCs. Subset reported: CD45RA+ positively selected. In nucleotides, the CDR3 is TGCAGCGTCCACCCCCAAGCTGGGACTGGTGAAGGCTACACCTTC. Encoded protein: CSVHPQAGTGEGYTF.